The 9 T cell receptor beta chains in this list originate from one sample, sequenced in a study of blood T cell repertoires in COVID-19. The protocol was immunoSEQ multiplex PCR, while the TCRdb copy is restricted to in-frame clones and leaves out a portion. There are around 100,000 clones in the sample; around 86% occur only once, and around 4.6% lies in the top ten. The material sequenced was peripheral blood. The receptors shown here come from a man aged 40-49 years with acute or convalescent COVID-19.

V usage is TRBV6-2 or TRBV6-3 and J usage is TRBJ1-5; D is possibly TRBD1 (5 bases). Trimming stripped 2 bases from V and 7 bases from J, with 12 bases between. The CDR3 is 14 amino acids. Looked up from germline, CDR1 is MNHEY and CDR2 is SVGEGT. CDR3 residues: CASSYGQGGQPQHF. The CDR3 coding sequence is TGTGCCAGCAGTTACGGGCAGGGCGGACAGCCCCAGCATTTT.

The chain's CDR3 is CASSVDRVRTNEKLFF. CDR3 nucleotides: TGTGCCAGCAGCGTAGACAGGGTTAGGACTAATGAAAAACTGTTTTTT. This chain connects TRBV5-4 to TRBJ1-4; 7 bases fit TRBD1. The CDR3 spans 16 residues. The germline CDR1 and CDR2 sequences are SGHNT and YYREEE (reference sequence). J lost 2 bases, V lost 4 bases, and 8 bases had no gene match.

This sequence joins TRBV14 and TRBJ2-1; 9 bases fit TRBD1. Germline assignment: CDR1 SGHDN and CDR2 FVKESK. V lost 4 bases, J lost 2 bases, and 9 bases stayed unmatched. This CDR3 spans 17 amino acids. The CDR3 DNA is TGTGCCAGCAGCCGGGGACAGGGACAAACTCCCTACAATGAGCAGTTCTTC. Translation: CASSRGQGQTPYNEQFF.

The chain has TRBV27 and TRBJ2-1, with 14 bases that match TRBD2. CDR1 MNHEY and CDR2 SMNVEV come from the germline V gene (reference sequence). Trimming at V came to 7 bases and at J to 7 bases, leaving 9 bases not matched to a gene. The CDR3 is 16 residues long. CDR3 loop: CASTNPGLAGVNEQFF. CDR3 nucleotides: TGTGCCAGCACCAATCCGGGACTAGCGGGAGTGAATGAGCAGTTCTTC.

The chain couples TRBV7-2 to TRBJ2-1, with D possibly TRBD2 on 5 matching bases. CDR1 and CDR2 from the germline V gene are SGHTA and FQGNSA. The V gene lost 2 bases and the J gene lost 8 bases, with 10 bases spanning the gap. The CDR3 covers 13 residues. CDR3 in amino acids: CASSLPSSYEQFF. In DNA, the CDR3 is TGTGCCAGCAGCTTACCCTCTAGCTATGAGCAGTTCTTC.

The J gene is TRBJ1-2, the V gene TRBV5-4; possible D gene TRBD1, 6 bases. The CDR3 totals 14 residues. Trimming took 6 bases from V and 2 from J, leaving 14 bases between them. Germline V gives CDR1 SGHNT, CDR2 YYREEE (reference sequence). CDR3 DNA: TGTGCCAGCAAACGGGGAGGGGGGAACTATGGCTACACCTTC. Its protein is CASKRGGGNYGYTF.

The chain couples TRBV19 to TRBJ2-5; the D gene is possibly TRBD1 (6 bases). From germline, CDR1 is LNHDA and CDR2 SQIVND (reference sequence). CDR3 length equals 13 residues. The V gene lost 8 bases and the J gene lost 5 bases, with 15 bases spanning the gap. The CDR3 is CASSDSSRETQYF. The CDR3 DNA is TGTGCCAGTTCGGACAGCTCTCGGGAGACCCAGTACTTC.

The rearrangement links TRBV2 to TRBJ2-7; 8 nucleotides line up with TRBD1. The CDR3 length is 14 residues. Germline loops: CDR1 SNHLY, CDR2 FYNNEI. V shed 8 bases and J 0 bases; nucleotides not matched to a gene: 6. Here the CDR3 reads CASRGQGTSYEQYF. In nucleotides, the CDR3 is TGTGCCAGCCGAGGACAGGGAACCTCCTACGAGCAGTACTTC.

The V and J genes are TRBV2 and TRBJ1-1, with D unclear. The CDR3 totals 14 residues. Germline CDR1 is SNHLY and CDR2 is FYNNEI. With 4 bases removed from V and 1 base from J, the gap between germline ends came to 10 bases. CDR3 residues: CASSATEQNTEAFF. CDR3 in DNA: TGTGCCAGCAGTGCGACTGAACAGAACACTGAAGCTTTCTTT.